What follows is one T cell receptor beta chain and its context. Its target is unknown. The entry originates in a study of cytomegalovirus exposure and HLA in healthy donors. The PCR used 60 Vbeta and 13 Jbeta primers. Sequencing was performed with immunoSEQ multiplex PCR; in TCRdb, only in-frame clones are kept and a portion is missing. The table includes 200,000 to 250,000 clones, around 80% detected once. Whole-study findings and limits: Analysis was carried out at a later point, and it linked a missense DCLRE1C variant to TCR beta V- and J-gene trimming.

Unrecorded immune exposure was likely among donors, who were nominally healthy when sampled. The CDR3 is 15 residues long. Germline V lookup: CDR1 SGHTA, CDR2 FQGNSA. V dropped 5 bases and J dropped 5 bases, with 18 bases sitting between them. This clonotype originated in a male donor in good health and CMV-seronegative. Sequencing was performed on PBMCs. The chain uses TRBV7-2 and TRBJ1-2, with D perhaps TRBD1 (6 bases). The CDR3 nucleotides read TGTGCCAGCAGCAAAACCTGGACAGAAATTTATGGCTACACCTTC. This sequence encodes CASSKTWTEIYGYTF. Drawing the rest from reference TRBV7-2 and TRBJ1-2, the complete variable domain is GAGVSQSPSNKVTEKGKDVELRCDPISGHTALYWYRQSLGQGLEFLIYFQGNSAPDKSGLPSDRFSAERTGGSVSTLTIQRTQQEDSAVYLCASSKTWTEIYGYTFGSGTRLTVV.